A selection of T cell receptor beta chains follows, all from one sample in a study of a mutant IDH1 vaccine in newly diagnosed glioma. These receptors are not linked to any known antigen. Method: immunoSEQ multiplex PCR; TCRdb's copy keeps in-frame clones and lacks some. The profile shows some 40,000 clones, roughly 81% of them singletons. Source: PBMCs, taken from a glioma patient whose treatment included an IDH1 peptide vaccine. The receptors here all came from a man in his forties with glioma. Both conserved end residues are trimmed from each CDR3.

len: 12; v_gene: TRBV7-2; CDR3aa: ASSRTGRNQPQH
len: 14; v_gene: TRBV4-3; CDR3aa: ASSQDRLVQGVSAF
len: 13; v_gene: TRBV5-1; CDR3aa: ASSFPQGYQETQY
len: 13; v_gene: TRBV19; CDR3aa: ASSKTGALDNEQF
len: 10; v_gene: TRBV7-2; CDR3aa: ASSFLAGGPF
len: 13; v_gene: TRBV27; CDR3aa: ASSLAGGSNQPQH
len: 14; v_gene: TRBV5-1; CDR3aa: ASSLEGGIMNTEAF
len: 12; v_gene: TRBV7-8; CDR3aa: ASSSADTGDTQY
len: 12; v_gene: TRBV2; CDR3aa: ASAKAGINEKLF
len: 14; v_gene: TRBV21-1; CDR3aa: ASSPHRDCSNYGYT
len: 13; v_gene: TRBV19; CDR3aa: ASTWTEAPNQPQH
len: 14; v_gene: TRBV4-3; CDR3aa: ASSQDLTSGRDTQY
len: 13; v_gene: TRBV5-5; CDR3aa: ASSSDPTSSHEQY
len: 14; v_gene: TRBV13; CDR3aa: ASSLESQGGTDTQY
len: 13; v_gene: TRBV27; CDR3aa: ASSRLAGTDNEQF
len: 16; v_gene: TRBV18; CDR3aa: ASSPSVLRAANTGELF
len: 13; v_gene: TRBV15; CDR3aa: ATSRTGRPQETQY
len: 12; v_gene: TRBV7-2; CDR3aa: ASSVGGLNTEAF
len: 13; v_gene: TRBV28; CDR3aa: ASAGTSGYQETQY
len: 13; v_gene: TRBV4-2; CDR3aa: ASSLPGGGAIEQF
len: 17; v_gene: TRBV2; CDR3aa: ASNDREQTWKTGANVLT
len: 20; v_gene: TRBV4-2; CDR3aa: ASSPPRDRGVGILSTNEKLF
len: 12; v_gene: TRBV7-7; CDR3aa: ASSLVSSGETQY
len: 12; v_gene: TRBV28; CDR3aa: ASYRDREGETQY
len: 12; v_gene: TRBV29-1; CDR3aa: SGHSGVDYNEQF
len: 13; v_gene: TRBV9; CDR3aa: ASSVISGSNSPLH
len: 14; v_gene: TRBV10-3; CDR3aa: AISESGQVGNQPQH
len: 16; v_gene: TRBV19; CDR3aa: ASSVYPLPGQDNSPLH
len: 13; v_gene: TRBV7-2; CDR3aa: ASSLSWGADYGYT
len: 15; v_gene: TRBV19; CDR3aa: ASTSWGRGGSGDTQY
len: 15; v_gene: TRBV4-2; CDR3aa: ASSQDGQSSYNSPLH
len: 11; v_gene: TRBV19; CDR3aa: ATYGRRDQPQH